This TCR beta chain was obtained from a study of CD8+CD57+ T cells in acquired aplastic anemia (dated by TCRdb to 2017 to 2018). Regarding the complete study: DNA extracted from sorted CD4+ and CD8+ cells had a mean of roughly 3 ug, with a range of roughly 0.2 to 27.4 ug. CD8+CD57+ expansion was defined as frequency above the mean frequency observed in healthy subjects.

TCR beta VDJ combination and CDR3 sequence profiling used genomic DNA as the template. An Illumina HiSeq 2000 was used for TCR repertoire sequencing. For the original study's pipeline: Repertoire assessment relied on Simpson's diversity index, CDR3 size and DJ length profiles, and TRBV/TRBJ rearrangement plots. Whichever DNA sequence was most abundant in the deep sequencing data was defined as the immunodominant clone. CDR3 amino acid sequences were screened for sharing across subjects and compared with published repertoires and the VDJdb database. Through fastp at Q25 and MiXCR, TCRdb rebuilt clones from the public reads, retaining in-frame beta chains. Duplicate CDR3 protein sequences are folded into a single record with the most common DNA and genes. The V and J calls were not made by the authors but by TCRdb's processing. The sample table contains fewer than 85,000 distinct CDR3 sequences; only one count was recorded for around 70% of them. The ten top clones hold roughly 80% of the sample.

For CDR1 and CDR2, the germline V gene lists SQVTM and ANQGSEA. Taken from cysteine to phenylalanine, the CDR3 has 12 residues. The only DNA kept is the CDR3, 36 bases in frame from the first base. The V end loses 7 bases and the J end loses 3 bases, and a stretch of 13 bases separates them. The paper's findings and limits, for the study overall: Around 30 CD8+ CDR3 sequences were shared between patients and controls but appeared highly expressed in patients and within their immunodominant clones. Between patients and healthy controls, no significant difference in CD8+ Simpson's diversity was found (P=0.060).

This clonotype has more than one count but fewer than ten. Its antigen remains unidentified. Base-call qualities are not available, and no considerably larger clone is one nucleotide away. Patients chosen for sequencing had shown expansion of CD8+CD57+ cells by flow cytometry. Every patient had severe acquired aplastic anemia, diagnosed using the International Study of Aplastic Anemia and Agranulocytosis and Camitta criteria. No patient had received any therapy when blood was sampled. In the study, sorted CD4+ and CD8+ blood T cells from patients with severe aplastic anemia and from healthy subjects underwent deep sequencing of TCR repertoires. Patients were enrolled in the USA under clinicaltrials.gov protocols 00001620, 01623167, 00001397, 00071045, 00081523 and 00961064. Ficoll-Paque density gradient centrifugation was used to isolate peripheral blood mononuclear cells. CD4+ and CD8+ T cells were sorted by FACS or magnetic beads before DNA extraction.

The sequence derives from a human donor with aplastic anemia. Rearrangement joined TRBV29-1 to TRBJ2-7; TRBD1 is a weak D gene call, 5 bases matching. The sequenced sample was sorted CD4+, CD8+, or CD8+CD57+ T cells (not recorded which) from PBMCs. The DNA is as follows: TGCAGCGCTGAGACAGATGACTACGAGCAGTACTTC. Its translation is CSAETDDYEQYF.